This T cell receptor (beta chain) is from a study of Tregs in tolerant kidney transplant recipients. As for the study in general: Sorting of CD4+CD25+CD127- cells followed approximately three-day belatacept mixed lymphocyte reactions, sometimes with approximately five-day graft donor restimulation.

Clones were sequenced by immunoSEQ multiplex PCR, and TCRdb holds only the in-frame ones, with some missing. The top ten clones hold more than 0.35% of a sample with approximately 45,000 clones, about 95% of them seen once. On this clone itself: As yet, its antigen is unknown.

V was clipped by 2 bases and J by 2 bases, with 7 bases between them. Germline-derived CDR1 and CDR2 are MNHEY and SVGAGI. The CDR3 extends over 13 amino acids. The rearrangement joins TRBV6-5 to TRBJ2-7, with a weak D call TRBD2 (5 bases). Sequencing was done on a sample of Tregs from blood cultured with allogeneic cells. This TCR derives from a human donor in good health. The CDR3 DNA follows: TGTGCCAGCAGTTACGAGGGTACCTACGAGCAGTACTTC. Its translation: CASSYEGTYEQYF.